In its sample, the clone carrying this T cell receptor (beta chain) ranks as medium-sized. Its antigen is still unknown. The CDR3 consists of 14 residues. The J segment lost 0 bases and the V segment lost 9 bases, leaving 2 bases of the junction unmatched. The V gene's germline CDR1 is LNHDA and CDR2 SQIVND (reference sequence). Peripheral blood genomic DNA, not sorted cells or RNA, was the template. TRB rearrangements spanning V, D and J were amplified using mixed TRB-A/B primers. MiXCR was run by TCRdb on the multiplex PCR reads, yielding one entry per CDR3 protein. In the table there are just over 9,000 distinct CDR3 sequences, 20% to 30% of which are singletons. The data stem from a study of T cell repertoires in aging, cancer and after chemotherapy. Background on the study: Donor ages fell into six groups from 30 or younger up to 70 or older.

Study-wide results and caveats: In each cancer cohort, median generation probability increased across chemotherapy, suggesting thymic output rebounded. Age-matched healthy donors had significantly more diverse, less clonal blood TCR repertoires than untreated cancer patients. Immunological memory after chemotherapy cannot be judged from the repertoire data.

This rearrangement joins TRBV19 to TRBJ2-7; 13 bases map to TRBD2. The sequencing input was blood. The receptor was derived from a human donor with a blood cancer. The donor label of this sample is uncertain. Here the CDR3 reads CASRTSGSSYEQYF. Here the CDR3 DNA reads TGTGCCAGCCGGACTAGCGGGAGCTCCTACGAGCAGTACTTC.